One sample yielded the 16 T cell receptor beta chains listed below, sequenced in a study of blood T cell repertoires in COVID-19. TCRdb's copy holds only in-frame clones and misses some; the assay was immunoSEQ multiplex PCR. The sample shows more than 70,000 clones, roughly four fifths of them seen only once. Sequencing was done on a sample of peripheral blood. The receptor set was obtained from a human donor in a cohort sampled during active COVID-19.

The chain employs TRBV11-2 and TRBJ2-1; TRBD1 matches at 10 bases. Germline values: CDR1 SGHAT, CDR2 FQNNGV. This CDR3 region has 18 residues. V lost 4 bases and J lost 1; bases outside the gene matches: 10. DNA of the CDR3: TGTGCCAGCAGCTCTTTTTCTTGGACAGGGGGTTCCTACAATGAGCAGTTCTTC. Protein product: CASSSFSWTGGSYNEQFF.

The count of this clone is one. CDR3 residues: CASSLASGGNSEAFF. Written as DNA, the CDR3 is TGTGCCAGCAGTTTGGCGTCAGGGGGCAACTCTGAAGCTTTCTTT. The chain has TRBV28 and TRBJ1-1, with 8 bases lining up with TRBD1. The V segment lost 3 bases and the J segment 6 bases; nucleotides outside the gene matches: 9. The CDR3 length is 15 residues. The V gene's germline CDR1 is MDHEN and CDR2 SYDVKM.

This clone appeared a few times. The chain carries TRBV3-1 (or the pseudogene TRBV3-2) and TRBJ2-7, with D possibly matching TRBD2 (5 bases). In germline, CDR1 is LGHDT, CDR2 YNNKEL (reference sequence). CDR3 length: 13 residues. V was cut by 4 bases and J by 6 bases, with 13 bases left in between. The DNA of the CDR3 is TGTGCCAGCAGCCCCGGGGATGGATTCGAGCAGTACTTC. Amino acids: CASSPGDGFEQYF.

The rearrangement joins TRBV27 to TRBJ1-6; no reliable D call. Trimming took 5 bases from V and 7 from J, leaving 9 bases between them. The CDR3 loop spans 13 amino acids. Per germline, CDR1 MNHEY and CDR2 SMNVEV (reference sequence). The CDR3 region has the DNA TGTGCCAGCAGTCCCCCAGGAAATTCACCCCTCCACTTT. This encodes CASSPPGNSPLHF.

This clone was recorded only once. J is TRBJ2-2 and V is TRBV19; a weak D match, TRBD2 (7 bases). CDR1 and CDR2 (germline): LNHDA, SQIVND (reference sequence). V dropped 11 bases and J dropped 5 bases, with 21 bases sitting between them. There are 15 residues in the CDR3. CDR3 sequence: CARRGGGGRTGELFF. The CDR3 DNA follows: TGTGCCCGTCGGGGCGGGGGCGGGCGGACCGGGGAGCTGTTTTTT.

V and J are TRBV7-3 and TRBJ2-7; perhaps TRBD1 as D (7 bases). CDR1 and CDR2 (germline): SGHTA, FQGTGA. V lost 4 bases and J lost 3, with 10 bases in between. This CDR3 is built from 13 residues. This CDR3 reads CASSSQGGYEQYF. The DNA for the CDR3 is TGTGCCAGCAGCTCCCAGGGGGGCTACGAGCAGTACTTC.

This chain connects TRBV7-3 to TRBJ2-7; 10 bases are shared with TRBD2. The CDR3 is made up of 14 amino acids. Germline V gene sequence: CDR1 SGHTA, CDR2 FQGTGA. Trimming at V came to 5 bases and at J to 0 bases, leaving 1 base not matched to a gene. Here the CDR3 reads CASSPSGSSYEQYF. CDR3 DNA sequence: TGTGCCAGCAGCCCTAGCGGGAGCTCCTACGAGCAGTACTTC.

The V and J genes are TRBV28 and TRBJ1-1; tentative D call: TRBD1 (6 bases). Per the germline V gene, CDR1 is MDHEN and CDR2 is SYDVKM. This CDR3 region has 15 residues. The ends were cut back, 0 bases at V and 1 base at J, with 9 bases in the middle. This chain's CDR3 is CASSLWGAQNTEAFF. The CDR3 region has the DNA TGTGCCAGCAGTTTATGGGGGGCTCAGAACACTGAAGCTTTCTTT.

This chain uses TRBV3-1 (or the pseudogene TRBV3-2) with TRBJ1-6; 7 bases map to TRBD1. The CDR3 loop spans 13 amino acids. Trimming removed 1 base from V and 10 bases from J; junction bases left unmatched: 1. Germline V lookup: CDR1 LGHDT, CDR2 YNNKEL (reference sequence). CDR3 in DNA: TGTGCCAGCAGCCAAGGCAGGGGGTCACCCCTCCACTTT. Amino acids: CASSQGRGSPLHF.

The chain is built from TRBV4-1 and TRBJ2-6, with D possibly being TRBD2 (6 bases). Germline CDR1 is MGHRA and CDR2 is YSYEKL. Trimming pared 2 bases from V and 0 bases from J, leaving 17 bases between. The CDR3 totals 19 residues. CDR3 in DNA: TGCGCCAGCAGCCAACCTCTGGGCGGGGCCCTCTCTGGGGCCAACGTCCTGACTTTC. This translates into CASSQPLGGALSGANVLTF.

The chain employs TRBV12-3 or TRBV12-4 and TRBJ1-1; D is ambiguous. The CDR3 loop spans 13 amino acids. V was pared by 8 bases and J by 3 bases, with 13 bases between. The CDR3 nucleotides read TGTGCCAGCCCTATGGCGGGCGACACTGAAGCTTTCTTT. Translating it yields CASPMAGDTEAFF.

The chain is built from TRBV30 and TRBJ1-1; no reliable D call. Germline-derived CDR1 and CDR2 are GTSNPN and SVGIG (reference sequence). Trimming removed 1 base from V and 1 base from J, with 7 bases in between. The CDR3 consists of 13 residues. The CDR3 DNA sequence: TGTGCCTGGAGTGACTTCCCGAACACTGAAGCTTTCTTT. Protein: CAWSDFPNTEAFF.

The rearrangement links TRBV11-1 to TRBJ2-2, with D perhaps TRBD1 (6 bases). V lost 2 bases and J lost 4, with 14 bases in between. The CDR3 loop spans 16 amino acids. CDR1 SGHAT and CDR2 FQDESV come from the germline V gene (reference sequence). The CDR3 nucleotides read TGTGCCAGCAGCTTACGTCCGCAGGGGAGCACCGGGGAGCTGTTTTTT. This codes for CASSLRPQGSTGELFF.

Here the CDR3 DNA reads TGTGCCAGCTCCGACCAGGGGGAGACCCAGTACTTC. It specifies CASSDQGETQYF. The V and J genes are TRBV2 and TRBJ2-5; tentatively, D is TRBD1 (6 bases). This CDR3 is built from 12 residues. The V end lost 8 bases, the J end lost 5 bases, and 12 bases lay between the germline ends. From germline, CDR1 is SNHLY and CDR2 FYNNEI.

V and J are TRBV18 and TRBJ2-7, with TRBD2 matching over 14 bases. Trimming cost V 6 bases and J 7 bases; bases outside gene matches: 11. There are 16 residues in the CDR3. Germline CDR1 reads KGHSH; CDR2 reads LQKENI. CDR3 nucleotide sequence: TGTGCCAGCTCCCCGAAGGGGGGACTAGCGGGGGAAGAGCAGTACTTC. It yields the protein CASSPKGGLAGEEQYF.

The chain employs TRBV10-1 and TRBJ2-2, with a tentative D call TRBD2 (6 bases). Trimming removed 3 bases from V and 6 bases from J, with 26 bases in between. The CDR3 extends over 19 amino acids. Germline V gene lookup returns CDR1 WNHNN and CDR2 SYGVQD (reference sequence). The CDR3 spells CASSDRRARGGFPAGELFF. CDR3 coding DNA: TGCGCCAGCAGTGACCGCCGAGCGCGAGGAGGGTTTCCAGCCGGGGAGCTGTTTTTT.